These T cell receptor beta chains were read from a single sample in a study of blood T cell repertoires in COVID-19. TCRdb's table, derived via immunoSEQ multiplex PCR, lists solely in-frame clones and lacks some. Among some 110,000 clones listed, around 85% were seen once. Material: peripheral blood. The receptors were sampled from a man aged 50-59 years with acute or convalescent COVID-19. CDR3s include the opening cysteine and the closing phenylalanine or tryptophan. Each record gives: D gene, CDR3 length, V gene, clone size, J gene, CDR3 protein, CDR3 DNA. A D gene is named only where the DNA matches it firmly. Rows may omit the clone size; those that give it use once, few, many or a size class.

-	15	TRBV19	large	TRBJ2-2	CASSIRRQDTGELFF	TGTGCCAGTAGTATACGAAGGCAGGACACCGGGGAGCTGTTTTTT
TRBD2	16	TRBV11-3	-	TRBJ2-1	CASSLTLAGDSYEQFF	TGTGCCAGCAGCTTGACACTAGCGGGGGACTCTTATGAGCAGTTCTTC
-	12	TRBV19	-	TRBJ1-1	CASSSPGAEAFF	TGTGCCAGTAGCTCCCCTGGGGCCGAAGCTTTCTTT
TRBD1	14	TRBV4-1	once	TRBJ1-1	CASSQATGGTEAFF	TGCGCCAGCAGTCAGGCCACAGGGGGCACTGAAGCTTTCTTT
-	15	TRBV5-8	-	TRBJ1-5	CASSSLSYSNQPQHF	TGTGCCAGCAGCTCCCTGAGCTATAGCAATCAGCCCCAGCATTTT
TRBD2	19	TRBV5-4	-	TRBJ2-3	CASSLVGTSGRIGTDTQYF	TGTGCCAGCAGCTTGGTCGGGACTAGCGGGAGGATAGGCACAGATACGCAGTATTTT
-	17	TRBV21-1	-	TRBJ2-3	CASSKRIGRPGTDTQYF	TGTGCCAGCAGCAAGAGAATCGGGAGGCCAGGCACAGATACGCAGTATTTT
TRBD1	11	TRBV29-1	many	TRBJ2-7	CSVGDSREQYF	TGCAGCGTGGGGGACAGTCGCGAGCAGTACTTC
-	17	TRBV4-2	-	TRBJ2-1	CASSQETTQGPYNEQFF	TGTGCCAGCAGCCAAGAAACTACTCAGGGGCCCTACAATGAGCAGTTCTTC
TRBD1	15	TRBV27	-	TRBJ1-2	CASSLSWTGRDGYTF	TGTGCCAGCAGTCTTTCCTGGACAGGGCGGGACGGCTACACCTTC
-	13	TRBV7-9	-	TRBJ2-7	CASSPLGGYEQYF	TGTGCCAGCAGCCCCCTCGGGGGATACGAGCAGTACTTC
-	15	TRBV5-1	-	TRBJ2-1	CASSPGTFNYNEQFF	TGCGCCAGCAGTCCCGGGACTTTCAACTACAATGAGCAGTTCTTC
TRBD1	16	TRBV10-3	-	TRBJ1-2	CAISAWDRKFSRGYTF	TGTGCCATCAGTGCATGGGACAGGAAATTCTCTCGTGGCTACACCTTC